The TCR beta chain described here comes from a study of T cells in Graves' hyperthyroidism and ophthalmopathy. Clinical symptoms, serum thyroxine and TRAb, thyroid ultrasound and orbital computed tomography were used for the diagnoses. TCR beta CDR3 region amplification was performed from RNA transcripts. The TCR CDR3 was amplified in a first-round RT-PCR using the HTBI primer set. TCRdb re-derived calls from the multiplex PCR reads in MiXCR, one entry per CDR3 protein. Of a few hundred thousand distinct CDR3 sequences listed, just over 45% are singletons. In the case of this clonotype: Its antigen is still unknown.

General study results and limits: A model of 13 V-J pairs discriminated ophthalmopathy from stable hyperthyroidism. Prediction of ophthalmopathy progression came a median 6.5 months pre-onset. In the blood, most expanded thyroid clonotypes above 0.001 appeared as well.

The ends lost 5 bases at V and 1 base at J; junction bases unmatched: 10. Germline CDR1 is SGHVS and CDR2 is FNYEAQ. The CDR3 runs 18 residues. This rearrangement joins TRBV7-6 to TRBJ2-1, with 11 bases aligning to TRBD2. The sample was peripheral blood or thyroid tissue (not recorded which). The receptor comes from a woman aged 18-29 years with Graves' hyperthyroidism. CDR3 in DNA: TGTGCCAGCAGCCCAAGTGGGCTAGCGGGAGGTTCCTACAATGAGCAGTTCTTC. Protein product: CASSPSGLAGGSYNEQFF. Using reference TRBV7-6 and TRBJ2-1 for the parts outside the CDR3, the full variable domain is GAGVSQSPRYKVTKRGQDVALRCDPISGHVSLYWYRQALGQGPEFLTYFNYEAQQDKSGLPNDRFSAERPEGSISTLTIQRTEQRDSAMYRCASSPSGLAGGSYNEQFFGPGTRLTVL.